This TCR beta chain was recovered during a study of T cells of healthy individuals. The table lists this clonotype with a few counts. TCRdb re-derived calls from the 5' RACE reads in MiXCR, one entry per CDR3 protein. Among about 40,000 distinct CDR3 sequences listed, 3.5% to 5.5% were seen once. Germline-derived CDR1 and CDR2 are MGHDK and SYGVNS. The germline V and J ends were trimmed by 3 bases and 0 bases, with 9 bases remaining between them. The length of the CDR3 is 15 residues. The TCR was taken from a human donor in good health. The V call is TRBV25-1, the J call TRBJ2-1; D gene ambiguous. The CDR3 nucleotides are TGTGCCAGCAGTGATCCTGATACCTCCTACAATGAGCAGTTCTTC. It encodes CASSDPDTSYNEQFF.